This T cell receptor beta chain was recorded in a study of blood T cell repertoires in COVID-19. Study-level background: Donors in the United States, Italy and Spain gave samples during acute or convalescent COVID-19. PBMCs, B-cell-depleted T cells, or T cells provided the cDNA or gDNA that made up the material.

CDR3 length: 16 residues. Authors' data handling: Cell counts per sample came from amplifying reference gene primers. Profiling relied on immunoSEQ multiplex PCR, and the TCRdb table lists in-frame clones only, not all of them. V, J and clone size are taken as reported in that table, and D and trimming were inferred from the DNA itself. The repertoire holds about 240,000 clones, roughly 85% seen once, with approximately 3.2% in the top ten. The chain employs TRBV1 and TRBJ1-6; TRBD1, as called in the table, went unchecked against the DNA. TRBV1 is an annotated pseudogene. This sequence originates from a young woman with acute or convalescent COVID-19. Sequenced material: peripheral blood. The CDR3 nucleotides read TGCACCAGCAGCCAGGAGACAGGAGCTTATAATTCACCCCTCCACTTT. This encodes CTSSQETGAYNSPLHF.